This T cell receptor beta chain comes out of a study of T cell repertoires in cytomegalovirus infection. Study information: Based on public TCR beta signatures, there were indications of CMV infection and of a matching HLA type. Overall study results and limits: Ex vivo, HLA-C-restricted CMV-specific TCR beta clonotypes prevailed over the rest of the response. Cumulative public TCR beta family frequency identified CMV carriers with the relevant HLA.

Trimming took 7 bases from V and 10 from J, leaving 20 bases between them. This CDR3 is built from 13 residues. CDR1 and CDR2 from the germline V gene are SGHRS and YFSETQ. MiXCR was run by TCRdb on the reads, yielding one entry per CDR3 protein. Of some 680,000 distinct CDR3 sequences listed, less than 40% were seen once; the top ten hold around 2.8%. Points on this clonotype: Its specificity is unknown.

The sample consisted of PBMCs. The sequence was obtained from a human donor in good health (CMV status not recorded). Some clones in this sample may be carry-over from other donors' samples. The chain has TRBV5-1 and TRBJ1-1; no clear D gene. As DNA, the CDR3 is TGCGCCAGCGTTGAGACTGAGCTCGGCGCAGCTTTCTTT. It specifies CASVETELGAAFF.